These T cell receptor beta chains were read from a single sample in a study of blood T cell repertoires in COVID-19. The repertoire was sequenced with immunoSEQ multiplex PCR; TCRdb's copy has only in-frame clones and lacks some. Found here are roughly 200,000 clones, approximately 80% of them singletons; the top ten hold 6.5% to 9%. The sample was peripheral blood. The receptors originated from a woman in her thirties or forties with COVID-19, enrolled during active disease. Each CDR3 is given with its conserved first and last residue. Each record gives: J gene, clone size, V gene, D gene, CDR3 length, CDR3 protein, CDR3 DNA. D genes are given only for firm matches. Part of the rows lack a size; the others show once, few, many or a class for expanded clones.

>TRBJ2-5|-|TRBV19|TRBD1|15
CASSIAPRGKETQYF
TGTGCCAGTAGTATAGCTCCCAGGGGGAAAGAGACCCAGTACTTC
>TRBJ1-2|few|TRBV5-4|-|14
CASSFVDQGYGYTF
TGTGCCAGCAGCTTTGTCGATCAGGGCTATGGCTACACCTTC
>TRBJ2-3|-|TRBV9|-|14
CASSVGSSTDTQYF
TGTGCCAGCAGCGTAGGCAGTAGCACAGATACGCAGTATTTT
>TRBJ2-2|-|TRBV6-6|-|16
CASTGDGSVNTGELFF
TGTGCCAGCACCGGCGACGGGTCCGTTAACACCGGGGAGCTGTTTTTT
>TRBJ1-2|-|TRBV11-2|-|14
CASSLSRDILGYTF
TGTGCCAGCAGCTTGTCCAGGGATATTTTGGGCTACACCTTC
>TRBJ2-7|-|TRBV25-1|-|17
CASSRTNPMQGGYEQYF
TGTGCCAGCAGTAGGACCAATCCAATGCAGGGGGGATACGAGCAGTACTTC
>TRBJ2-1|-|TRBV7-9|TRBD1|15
CASSLPWTGTDEQFF
TGTGCCAGCAGCTTACCATGGACAGGGACGGATGAGCAGTTCTTC
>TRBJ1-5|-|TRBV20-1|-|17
CSASYALEGGSNQPQHF
TGCAGTGCTAGTTACGCCCTCGAGGGAGGAAGCAATCAGCCCCAGCATTTT
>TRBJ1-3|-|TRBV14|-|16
CASSPHSVGAGNTIYF
TGTGCCAGCAGCCCCCACTCGGTAGGAGCTGGAAACACCATATATTTT
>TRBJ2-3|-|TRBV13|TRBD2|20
CASSLGVEAGGPPSTDTQYF
TGTGCCAGCAGCTTAGGAGTTGAGGCGGGAGGGCCCCCTAGCACAGATACGCAGTATTTT
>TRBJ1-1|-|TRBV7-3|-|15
CASSLFEAVNTEAFF
TGTGCCAGCAGCTTATTTGAGGCGGTGAACACTGAAGCTTTCTTT
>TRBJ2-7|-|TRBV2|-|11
CASKAFYEQYF
TGTGCCAGCAAAGCTTTTTACGAGCAGTACTTC